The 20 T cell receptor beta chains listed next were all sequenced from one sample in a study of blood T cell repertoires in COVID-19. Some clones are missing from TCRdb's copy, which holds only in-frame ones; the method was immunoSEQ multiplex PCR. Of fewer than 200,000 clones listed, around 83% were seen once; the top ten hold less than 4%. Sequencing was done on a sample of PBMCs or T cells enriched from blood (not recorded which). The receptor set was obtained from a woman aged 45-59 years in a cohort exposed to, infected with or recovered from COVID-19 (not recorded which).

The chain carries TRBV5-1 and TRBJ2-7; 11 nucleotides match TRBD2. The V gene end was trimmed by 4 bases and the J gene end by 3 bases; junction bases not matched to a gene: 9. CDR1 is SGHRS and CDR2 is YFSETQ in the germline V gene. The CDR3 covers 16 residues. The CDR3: CASSPGTGTSGYEQYF. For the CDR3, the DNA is TGCGCCAGCAGCCCCGGCACCGGGACTAGCGGCTACGAGCAGTACTTC.

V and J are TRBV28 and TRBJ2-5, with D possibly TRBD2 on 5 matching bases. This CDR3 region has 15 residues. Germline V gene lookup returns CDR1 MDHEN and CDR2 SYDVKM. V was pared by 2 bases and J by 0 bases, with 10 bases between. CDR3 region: CASSLGSGYQETQYF. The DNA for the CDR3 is TGTGCCAGCAGTTTAGGCTCGGGGTACCAAGAGACCCAGTACTTC.

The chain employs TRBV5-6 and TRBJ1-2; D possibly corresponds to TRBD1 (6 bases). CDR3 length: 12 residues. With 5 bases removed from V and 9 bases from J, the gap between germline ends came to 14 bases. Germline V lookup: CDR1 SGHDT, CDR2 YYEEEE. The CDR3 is CASSTGQFSYTF. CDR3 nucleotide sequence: TGTGCCAGCAGTACCGGACAGTTTAGCTACACCTTC.

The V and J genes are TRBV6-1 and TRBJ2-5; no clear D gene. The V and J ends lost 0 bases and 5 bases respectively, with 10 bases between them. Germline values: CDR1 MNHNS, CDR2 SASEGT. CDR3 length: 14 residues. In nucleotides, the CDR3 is TGTGCCAGCAGTGAAGCGGGCAGGCTGGAGACCCAGTACTTC. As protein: CASSEAGRLETQYF.

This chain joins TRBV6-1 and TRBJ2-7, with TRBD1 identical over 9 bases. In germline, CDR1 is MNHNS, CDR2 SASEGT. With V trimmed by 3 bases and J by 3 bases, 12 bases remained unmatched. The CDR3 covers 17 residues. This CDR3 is CASSDLGQGYIGYEQYF. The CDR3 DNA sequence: TGTGCCAGCAGTGATTTGGGACAGGGCTATATTGGCTACGAGCAGTACTTC.

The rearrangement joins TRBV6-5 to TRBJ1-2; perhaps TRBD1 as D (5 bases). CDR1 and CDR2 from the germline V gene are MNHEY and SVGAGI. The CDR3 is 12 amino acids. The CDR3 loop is CLTANGPYGYTF. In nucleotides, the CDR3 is TGTCTGACAGCGAACGGTCCCTATGGCTACACCTTC.

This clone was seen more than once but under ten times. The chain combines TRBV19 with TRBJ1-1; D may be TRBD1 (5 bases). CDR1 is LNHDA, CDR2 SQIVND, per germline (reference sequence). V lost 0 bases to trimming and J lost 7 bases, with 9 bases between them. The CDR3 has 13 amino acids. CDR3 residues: CASSIDRDGEAFF. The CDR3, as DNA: TGTGCCAGTAGTATAGACAGGGATGGTGAAGCTTTCTTT.

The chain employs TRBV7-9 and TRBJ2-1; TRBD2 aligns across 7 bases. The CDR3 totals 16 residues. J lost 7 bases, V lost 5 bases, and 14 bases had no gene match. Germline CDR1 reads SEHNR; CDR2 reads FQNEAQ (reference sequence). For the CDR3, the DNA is TGTGCCAGCAGCCCCTTATTCGGGGGAGGGTGGAATGAGCAGTTCTTC. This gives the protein CASSPLFGGGWNEQFF.

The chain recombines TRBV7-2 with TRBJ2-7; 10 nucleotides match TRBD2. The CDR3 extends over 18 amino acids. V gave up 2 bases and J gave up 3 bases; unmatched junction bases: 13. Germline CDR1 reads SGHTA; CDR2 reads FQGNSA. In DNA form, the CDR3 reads TGTGCCAGCAGCTTACCCCTGGGGGGTAGCGGGGGGCGCTACGAGCAGTACTTC. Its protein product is CASSLPLGGSGGRYEQYF.

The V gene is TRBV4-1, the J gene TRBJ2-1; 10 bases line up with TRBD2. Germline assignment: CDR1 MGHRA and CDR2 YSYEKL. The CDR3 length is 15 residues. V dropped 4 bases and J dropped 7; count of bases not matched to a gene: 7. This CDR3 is CASSPLAGVSNEQFF. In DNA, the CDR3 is TGCGCCAGCAGCCCGCTAGCGGGAGTTTCTAATGAGCAGTTCTTC.

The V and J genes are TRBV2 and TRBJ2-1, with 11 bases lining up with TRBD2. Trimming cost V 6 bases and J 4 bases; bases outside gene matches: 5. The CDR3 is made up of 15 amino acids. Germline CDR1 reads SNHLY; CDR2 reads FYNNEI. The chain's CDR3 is CASSELAGDYNEQFF. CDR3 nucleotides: TGTGCCAGCAGCGAACTAGCGGGGGATTACAATGAGCAGTTCTTC. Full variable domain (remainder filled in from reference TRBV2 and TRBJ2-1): EPEVTQTPSHQVTQMGQEVILRCVPISNHLYFYWYRQILGQKVEFLVSFYNNEISEKSEIFDDQFSVERPDGSNFTLKIRSTKLEDSAMYFCASSELAGDYNEQFFGPGTRLTVL.

CDR3 in amino acids: CASSDGQGANEQFF. CDR3 nucleotides: TGTGCCAGCAGCGACGGACAGGGGGCAAATGAGCAGTTCTTC. This sequence joins TRBV5-6 and TRBJ2-1, with 11 nucleotides matching TRBD1. The CDR3 has 14 residues. Germline loops: CDR1 SGHDT, CDR2 YYEEEE. J was trimmed by 7 bases and V by 4 bases; bases with no gene match: 4.

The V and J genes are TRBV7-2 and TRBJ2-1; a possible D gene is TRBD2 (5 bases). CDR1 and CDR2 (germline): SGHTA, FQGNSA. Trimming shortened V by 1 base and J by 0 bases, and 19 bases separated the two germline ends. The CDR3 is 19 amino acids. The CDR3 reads CASSLVFRTSFFSYNEQFF. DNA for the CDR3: TGTGCCAGCAGCTTAGTGTTTCGGACTTCTTTTTTCTCCTACAATGAGCAGTTCTTC. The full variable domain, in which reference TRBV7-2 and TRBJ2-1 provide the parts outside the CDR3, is GAGVSQSPSNKVTEKGKDVELRCDPISGHTALYWYRQSLGQGLEFLIYFQGNSAPDKSGLPSDRFSAERTGGSVSTLTIQRTQQEDSAVYLCASSLVFRTSFFSYNEQFFGPGTRLTVL.

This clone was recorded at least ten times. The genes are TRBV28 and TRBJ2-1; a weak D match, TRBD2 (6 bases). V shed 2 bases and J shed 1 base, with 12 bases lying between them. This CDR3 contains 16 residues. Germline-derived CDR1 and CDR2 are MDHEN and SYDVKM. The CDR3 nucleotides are TGTGCCAGCAGTTTAATGGGGGGAGGATCCTACAATGAGCAGTTCTTC. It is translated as CASSLMGGGSYNEQFF.

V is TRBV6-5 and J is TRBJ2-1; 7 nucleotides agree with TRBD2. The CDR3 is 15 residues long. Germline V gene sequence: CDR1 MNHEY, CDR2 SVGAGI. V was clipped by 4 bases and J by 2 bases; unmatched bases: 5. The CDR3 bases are TGTGCCAGCAGTTCTAGCGGTACTACCTACAATGAGCAGTTCTTC. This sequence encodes CASSSSGTTYNEQFF.

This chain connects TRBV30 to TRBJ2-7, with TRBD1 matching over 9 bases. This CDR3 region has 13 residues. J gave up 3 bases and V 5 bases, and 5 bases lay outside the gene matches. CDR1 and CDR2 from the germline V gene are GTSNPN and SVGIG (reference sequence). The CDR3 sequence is CAWGTGSLYEQYF. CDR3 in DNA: TGTGCCTGGGGGACAGGGAGCCTCTACGAGCAGTACTTC.

CDR3 region: CATMSKRYEQYF. The CDR3, as DNA: TGTGCCACCATGTCGAAGAGGTACGAGCAGTACTTC. The V gene is TRBV24-1, the J gene TRBJ2-7, with D hard to call. The CDR3 has 12 residues. With 8 bases removed from V and 4 bases from J, the gap between germline ends came to 11 bases. Germline assignment: CDR1 KGHDR and CDR2 SFDVKD.

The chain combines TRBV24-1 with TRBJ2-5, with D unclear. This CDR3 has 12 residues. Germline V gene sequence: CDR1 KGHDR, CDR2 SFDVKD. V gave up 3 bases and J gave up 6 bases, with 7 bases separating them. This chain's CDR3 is CATSDTMKTQYF. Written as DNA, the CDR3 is TGTGCCACCAGTGATACAATGAAGACCCAGTACTTC.

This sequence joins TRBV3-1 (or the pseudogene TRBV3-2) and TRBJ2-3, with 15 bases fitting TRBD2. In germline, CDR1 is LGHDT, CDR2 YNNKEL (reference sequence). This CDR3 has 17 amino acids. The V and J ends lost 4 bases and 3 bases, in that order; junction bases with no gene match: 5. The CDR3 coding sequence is TGTGCCAGCAGCCGGACTAGCGGGGGGGCCGGGACAGATACGCAGTATTTT. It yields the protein CASSRTSGGAGTDTQYF.

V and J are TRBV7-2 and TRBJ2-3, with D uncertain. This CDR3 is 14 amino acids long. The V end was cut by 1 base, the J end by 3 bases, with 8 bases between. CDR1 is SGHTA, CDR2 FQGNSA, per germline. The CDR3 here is CASSLVSGTDTQYF. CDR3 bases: TGTGCCAGCAGCTTAGTTTCCGGGACAGATACGCAGTATTTT.